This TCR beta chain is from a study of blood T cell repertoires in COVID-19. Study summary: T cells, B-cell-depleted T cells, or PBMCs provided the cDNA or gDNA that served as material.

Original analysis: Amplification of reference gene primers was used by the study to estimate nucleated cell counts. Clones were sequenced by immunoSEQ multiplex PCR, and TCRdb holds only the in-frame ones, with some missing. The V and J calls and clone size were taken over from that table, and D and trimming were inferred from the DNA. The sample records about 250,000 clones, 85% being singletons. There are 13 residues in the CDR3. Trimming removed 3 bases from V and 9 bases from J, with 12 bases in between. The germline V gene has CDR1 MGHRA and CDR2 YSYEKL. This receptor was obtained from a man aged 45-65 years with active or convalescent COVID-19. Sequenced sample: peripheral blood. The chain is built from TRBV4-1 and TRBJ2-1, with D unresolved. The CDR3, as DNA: TGCGCCAGCAGCCACGGTTCCCGGAGTGAGCAGTTCTTC. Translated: CASSHGSRSEQFF.